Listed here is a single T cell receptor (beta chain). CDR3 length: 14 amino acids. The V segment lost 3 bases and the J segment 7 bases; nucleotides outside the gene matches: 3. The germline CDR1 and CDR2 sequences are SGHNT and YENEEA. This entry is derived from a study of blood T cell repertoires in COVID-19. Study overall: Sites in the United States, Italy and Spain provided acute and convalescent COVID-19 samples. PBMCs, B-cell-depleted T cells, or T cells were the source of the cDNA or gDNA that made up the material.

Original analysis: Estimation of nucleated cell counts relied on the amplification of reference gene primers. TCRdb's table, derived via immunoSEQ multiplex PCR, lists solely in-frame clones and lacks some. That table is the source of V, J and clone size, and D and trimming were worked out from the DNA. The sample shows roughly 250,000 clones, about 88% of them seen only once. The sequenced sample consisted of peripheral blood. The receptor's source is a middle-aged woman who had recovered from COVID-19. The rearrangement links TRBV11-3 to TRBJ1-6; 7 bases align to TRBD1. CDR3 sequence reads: CASSFGQDNSPLHF. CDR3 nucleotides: TGTGCCAGCAGCTTTGGACAGGACAATTCACCCCTCCACTTT.